This note documents a single T cell receptor beta chain sequence. Profiled with immunoSEQ multiplex PCR; TCRdb holds only in-frame clones, not every one. The sample shows some 400,000 clones, about 90% of them seen only once. The sample is drawn from a study of blood T cell repertoires in COVID-19. Germline CDR1 and CDR2: SNHLY and FYNNEI. The length of the CDR3 is 14 residues. Between the trimmed V and J ends, which lost 6 bases and 4 bases, there was a span of 15 bases. Sequenced sample: peripheral blood. This rearrangement joins TRBV2 to TRBJ1-1, with no clear D. The sequence was obtained from a woman aged 25 to 39 with COVID-19, enrolled during active disease. This CDR3 reads CASSPRIRSTEAFF. DNA for the CDR3: TGTGCCAGCAGCCCTAGGATTCGGAGCACTGAAGCTTTCTTT.